Presented here are 9 T cell receptor beta chains from one specimen sequenced in a study. TCRdb passed the RT-PCR reads through MiXCR, listing each CDR3 protein once. Here the sample spans approximately 720,000 distinct CDR3 sequences, approximately 15% being singletons. Sequencing was done on a sample of memory CD4+ T cells from blood. The source is a female donor in good health, serving as a healthy control.

The chain uses TRBV5-1 and TRBJ2-5; tentatively, D is TRBD2 (6 bases). This CDR3 is built from 16 residues. Germline V CDR1 and CDR2: SGHRS, YFSETQ. The V end was cut by 0 bases, the J end by 4 bases, with 16 bases between. CDR3 amino acids: CASSLAGLPSGETQYF. The CDR3 DNA reads TGCGCCAGCAGCTTGGCGGGACTCCCGTCAGGAGAGACCCAGTACTTC.

There are a few counts of this clonotype. The chain joins TRBV6-2 or TRBV6-3 to TRBJ2-7; D may correspond to TRBD1 or TRBD2 (5 bases each). The CDR3 length is 17 residues. The germline CDR1 and CDR2 sequences are MNHEY and SVGEGT. Deletions cut 2 bases from V and 1 base from J, with 18 bases between. The CDR3 sequence: CASSYAHPGTLSYEQYF. CDR3 coding DNA: TGTGCCAGCAGTTACGCCCATCCAGGGACCCTATCCTACGAGCAGTACTTC.

This clonotype showed up many times. The chain joins TRBV7-2 to TRBJ2-3; no definite D call. CDR1 is SGHTA and CDR2 is FQGNSA in the germline V gene. V lost 5 bases and J 0 bases, leaving 12 bases between the germline ends. The CDR3 has 15 amino acids. The CDR3, as DNA: TGTGCCAGCAGCCTTATACATTTGAGCACAGATACGCAGTATTTT. Encoded protein: CASSLIHLSTDTQYF.

V usage is TRBV25-1 and J usage is TRBJ1-6, with 9 bases that match TRBD1. The V and J ends lost 6 bases and 9 bases, in that order; junction bases with no gene match: 3. Germline V lookup: CDR1 MGHDK, CDR2 SYGVNS. The CDR3 runs 13 residues. The CDR3 nucleotides read TGTGCCAGCAGAGGGACAGGGTTTTCACCCCTCCACTTT. It translates to CASRGTGFSPLHF.

This clonotype was picked up one time. The chain combines TRBV7-2 with TRBJ1-2, with D unclear. The V gene lost 8 bases and the J gene lost 7 bases, with 20 bases spanning the gap. From germline, CDR1 is SGHTA and CDR2 FQGNSA. There are 14 residues in the CDR3. The chain's CDR3 is CASRGSGSMTGYTF. As DNA, the CDR3 is TGTGCCAGCCGAGGGAGTGGAAGTATGACTGGCTACACCTTC.

The rearrangement joins TRBV5-1 to TRBJ1-4, with D possibly matching TRBD1 (6 bases). The CDR3 is 16 amino acids. V lost 2 bases, J lost 4 bases, and 15 bases lay in between. CDR1 SGHRS and CDR2 YFSETQ come from the germline V gene. The CDR3 region has the DNA TGCGCCAGCAGCTTAGGTGAACAGGGCCTTAATGAAAAACTGTTTTTT. Translating it yields CASSLGEQGLNEKLFF.

The chain couples TRBV24-1 to TRBJ2-5; a possible D gene is TRBD1 (5 bases). Germline V CDR1 and CDR2: KGHDR, SFDVKD. V shed 10 bases and J shed 4 bases, with 15 bases lying between them. This CDR3 comprises 13 residues. This CDR3 is CATSRAQGETQYF. The CDR3 DNA is TGTGCCACTTCCCGGGCGCAGGGAGAGACCCAGTACTTC.

The chain is built from TRBV25-1 and TRBJ2-2; the D is unclear. The CDR3 length is 15 residues. The germline gives CDR1 MGHDK, CDR2 SYGVNS. Trimming removed 3 bases from V and 3 bases from J, with 11 bases in between. The DNA of the CDR3 is TGTGCCAGCAGTGATGACCGGTCGGACACCGGGGAGCTGTTTTTT. Its protein is CASSDDRSDTGELFF. The entire variable domain, with the rest obtained from reference TRBV25-1 and TRBJ2-2, is as follows: EADIYQTPRYLVIGTGKKITLECSQTMGHDKMYWYQQDPGMELHLIHYSYGVNSTEKGDLSSESTVSRIRTEHFPLTLESARPSHTSQYLCASSDDRSDTGELFFGEGSRLTVL.

This clonotype has just a few counts. The chain couples TRBV7-2 to TRBJ1-5; no firm D call. This CDR3 region has 17 residues. The V gene lost 5 bases and the J gene lost 0 bases, with 17 bases spanning the gap. Germline V lookup: CDR1 SGHTA, CDR2 FQGNSA. The CDR3 here is CASSPQAGPGSNQPQHF. The DNA of the CDR3 is TGTGCCAGCAGCCCCCAAGCAGGCCCCGGTAGCAATCAGCCCCAGCATTTT.